Below are 14 T cell receptor beta chains sequenced from a single sample in a study of shared clonotypes between healthy human individuals. TCRdb's copy holds only in-frame clones and misses some; the assay was immunoSEQ multiplex PCR. Found here are 740,000 or so clones, 60% to 75% of them singletons; the top ten hold 1.5% to 2%. Sequences were obtained from memory CD4+ T cells sorted from blood. Subset of the sample: CD45RA-negative fraction. The receptors originated from a woman under 40 in good health.

The chain employs TRBV18 and TRBJ2-1, with 9 nucleotides matching TRBD2. V was clipped by 3 bases and J by 4 bases; unmatched bases: 10. Germline V gene sequence: CDR1 KGHSH, CDR2 LQKENI. The CDR3 sequence is 17 residues long. The CDR3 coding sequence is TGTGCCAGCTCACCTACGCTTTCGCGGGAGGGATACAATGAGCAGTTCTTC. Encoded protein: CASSPTLSREGYNEQFF.

The gene calls are TRBV2 and TRBJ1-4; D may be TRBD1 (5 bases). V lost 5 bases, J lost 4 bases, and 17 bases lay in between. CDR3 length: 16 amino acids. Looked up from germline, CDR1 is SNHLY and CDR2 is FYNNEI. As DNA, the CDR3 is TGTGCCAGCAGTCCATGGGGTGCGGGGCTTAATGAAAAACTGTTTTTT. As protein: CASSPWGAGLNEKLFF.

The CDR3 here is CASRLGQENGYTF. As DNA, the CDR3 is TGTGCCAGCCGCCTAGGACAGGAGAATGGCTACACCTTC. This sequence joins TRBV7-2 and TRBJ1-2, with TRBD1 identical over 7 bases. The CDR3 sequence is 13 residues long. V gave up 8 bases and J gave up 6 bases; unmatched junction bases: 9. CDR1 and CDR2 from the germline V gene are SGHTA and FQGNSA.

The rearrangement joins TRBV5-8 to TRBJ2-7; 7 bases line up with TRBD1. Looked up from germline, CDR1 is SGHTS and CDR2 is YDEGEE. Trimming removed 4 bases from V and 7 bases from J; junction bases left unmatched: 11. The CDR3 length is 14 residues. This CDR3 is CASSPGQATREQYF. The CDR3 DNA is TGTGCCAGCAGCCCCGGACAGGCCACCCGTGAGCAGTACTTC.

This clone was found many times. In DNA, the CDR3 is TGTGCCAGCTCGCGGGGGAAAGCTTTCTTT. Protein: CASSRGKAFF. V usage is TRBV28 and J usage is TRBJ1-1; D might be TRBD1 (5 bases). The V gene's germline CDR1 is MDHEN and CDR2 SYDVKM. The CDR3 totals 10 residues. V was trimmed by 8 bases and J by 9 bases, leaving 10 bases between them. The variable domain in full, completed from reference TRBV28 and TRBJ1-1, reads DVKVTQSSRYLVKRTGEKVFLECVQDMDHENMFWYRQDPGLGLRLIYFSYDVKMKEKGDIPEGYSVSREKKERFSLILESASTNQTSMYLCASSRGKAFFGQGTRLTVV.

The CDR3 DNA is TGTGCCAGCAGTCGATTGCAGGGGAGCACTGAAGCTTTCTTT. Translated: CASSRLQGSTEAFF. The gene calls are TRBV27 and TRBJ1-1; D might be TRBD1 (6 bases). V gave up 5 bases and J gave up 4 bases, with 14 bases separating them. The CDR3 consists of 14 residues. Germline-derived CDR1 and CDR2 are MNHEY and SMNVEV (reference sequence).

This chain uses TRBV12-5 with TRBJ1-4; D remains ambiguous. CDR1 is LGHNT, CDR2 FRNRAP, per germline. Between the trimmed V and J ends, which lost 10 bases and 6 bases, there was a span of 18 bases. This CDR3 is built from 14 residues. CDR3 sequence (DNA): TGTGCTACAAAATCCCCCGGGCGTGATGAAAAACTGTTTTTT. It yields the protein CATKSPGRDEKLFF.

Concerning this clone itself: Other DNA sequences in this specimen translate into the identical CDR3. The rearrangement joins TRBV19 to TRBJ1-3; the D is unclear. Germline-derived CDR1 and CDR2 are LNHDA and SQIVND (reference sequence). This CDR3 is 14 amino acids long. V was clipped by 3 bases and J by 2 bases, with 8 bases between them. DNA of the CDR3: TGTGCCAGTAGTATGGTCGGGACTGGAAACACCATATATTTT. Protein sequence: CASSMVGTGNTIYF.

The chain links TRBV12-5 to TRBJ2-5, with TRBD2 as a possible D gene (6 bases). V lost 5 bases to trimming and J lost 5 bases, with 21 bases between them. Germline CDR1 is LGHNT and CDR2 is FRNRAP. The CDR3 spans 16 residues. CDR3 coding DNA: TGTGCTAGTGGTCTCGCCGCGGGGATGGGATCGGAGACCCAGTACTTC. Amino acids: CASGLAAGMGSETQYF. Combining the CDR3 with reference TRBV12-5 and TRBJ2-5 gives the whole variable domain DARVTQTPRHKVTEMGQEVTMRCQPILGHNTVFWYRQTMMQGLELLAYFRNRAPLDDSGMPKDRFSAEMPDATLATLKIQPSEPRDSAVYFCASGLAAGMGSETQYFGPGTRLLVL.

This clone has a count of ten or more. The J gene is TRBJ2-5, the V gene TRBV5-4; 7 nucleotides line up with TRBD1. Germline assignment: CDR1 SGHNT and CDR2 YYREEE (reference sequence). The CDR3 spans 15 residues. V lost 0 bases, J lost 5 bases, and 7 bases stayed unmatched. In nucleotides, the CDR3 is TGTGCCAGCAGCTTGGGGACAGGCCCTGGGGAGACCCAGTACTTC. Residues: CASSLGTGPGETQYF.

The chain employs TRBV11-3 and TRBJ2-1, with 7 bases matching TRBD2. V gave up 0 bases and J gave up 3 bases; unmatched junction bases: 8. Germline-derived CDR1 and CDR2 are SGHNT and YENEEA. The CDR3 is made up of 17 amino acids. The CDR3 nucleotides are TGTGCCAGCAGCTTAGAGTCTGGGGAGGGTGGCTACAATGAGCAGTTCTTC. Its protein is CASSLESGEGGYNEQFF.

The rearrangement joins TRBV19 to TRBJ2-2; 16 bases are a match to TRBD2. The V gene end was trimmed by 6 bases and the J gene end by 5 bases; junction bases not matched to a gene: 6. The CDR3 length is 17 residues. Per germline, CDR1 LNHDA and CDR2 SQIVND (reference sequence). The CDR3 loop is CASRAGTSGRATGELFF. The CDR3 DNA sequence: TGTGCCAGTAGGGCCGGGACTAGCGGGAGGGCAACCGGGGAGCTGTTTTTT. The complete variable domain, with remaining parts taken from reference TRBV19 and TRBJ2-2, reads DGGITQSPKYLFRKEGQNVTLSCEQNLNHDAMYWYRQDPGQGLRLIYYSQIVNDFQKGDIAEGYSVSREKKESFPLTVTSAQKNPTAFYLCASRAGTSGRATGELFFGEGSRLTVL.

As to this clone: This clone may be a read error of a much larger clone one base away. The same CDR3 is also encoded by other DNA sequences in this sample. The chain uses TRBV28 and TRBJ1-2; D is undetermined. CDR1 is MDHEN, CDR2 SYDVKM, per germline. The CDR3 extends over 14 amino acids. The V gene lost 5 bases and the J gene lost 0 bases, with 10 bases spanning the gap. The CDR3 sequence is CASSPPAANYGYTF. CDR3 nucleotides: TGTGCCAGCAGTCCCCCGGCAGCTAACTATGGCTACACCTTC.

About this clone itself: Other DNA sequences in this sample translate to the same CDR3. The chain links TRBV5-1 to TRBJ2-7; 11 bases are a match to TRBD2. With 0 bases clipped from V and 4 bases from J, the junction kept 3 bases outside the gene matches. The germline gives CDR1 SGHRS, CDR2 YFSETQ. The length of the CDR3 is 15 residues. CDR3 bases: TGCGCCAGCAGCTTGGCCTCTAGCGGGGGGTACGAGCAGTACTTC. This codes for CASSLASSGGYEQYF.